The 32 T cell receptor beta chains listed next were all sequenced from one sample in a study of cytomegalovirus exposure and HLA in healthy donors. Clones were sequenced by immunoSEQ multiplex PCR, and TCRdb holds only the in-frame ones, with some missing. The data hold 65,000 to 100,000 clones, with 93% observed a single time. Sequencing was performed on PBMCs. Receptor source: a woman aged 30 to 39 in good health and CMV-seronegative.

The chain employs TRBV27 and TRBJ2-5, with TRBD1 matching 8 bases. The CDR3 runs to 16 residues. After removal of 5 bases from V and 1 base from J, the junction contained 9 bases not matched to a gene. The germline CDR1 and CDR2 sequences are MNHEY and SMNVEV (reference sequence). The CDR3 nucleotides are TGTGCCAGCAGTACGGACCGGACAGGGCTCCAAGAGACCCAGTACTTC. Translating gives CASSTDRTGLQETQYF.

The chain combines TRBV5-1 with TRBJ2-1; a possible D gene is TRBD1 (5 bases). Between the trimmed V and J ends, which lost 6 bases and 8 bases, there was a span of 27 bases. Germline-derived CDR1 and CDR2 are SGHRS and YFSETQ. The CDR3 consists of 17 residues. The CDR3 protein is CASTLLKASALGHEQFF. DNA of the CDR3: TGCGCCAGCACCCTGCTGAAGGCGAGCGCGCTGGGGCATGAGCAGTTCTTC.

This chain connects TRBV7-9 to TRBJ1-4; TRBD1 agrees at 10 bases. V lost 3 bases and J lost 7; bases outside the gene matches: 14. Germline loops: CDR1 SEHNR, CDR2 FQNEAQ (reference sequence). This CDR3 comprises 18 residues. CDR3 amino acids: CASSFTGQGFGLGEKLFF. The CDR3 nucleotides are TGTGCCAGCAGCTTTACGGGACAGGGGTTTGGATTAGGTGAAAAACTGTTTTTT.

The chain has TRBV29-1 and TRBJ2-1, with TRBD2 identical over 16 bases. The V segment lost 5 bases and the J segment 4 bases; nucleotides outside the gene matches: 14. Germline CDR1 is SQVTM and CDR2 is ANQGSEA. The CDR3 is 19 amino acids. The chain's CDR3 is CSVIPHGTSGRAAYNEQFF. CDR3 in DNA: TGCAGCGTTATCCCACACGGGACTAGCGGGAGGGCCGCGTACAATGAGCAGTTCTTC.

This clone has just one count. This chain connects TRBV19 to TRBJ1-5; D might be TRBD1 (6 bases). The germline V gene encodes CDR1 LNHDA and CDR2 SQIVND (reference sequence). The CDR3 covers 17 residues. V dropped 7 bases and J dropped 0 bases, with 19 bases sitting between them. The chain's CDR3 is CASTAAWTDSSNQPQHF. For the CDR3, the DNA is TGTGCCAGTACCGCCGCCTGGACAGACTCTAGCAATCAGCCCCAGCATTTT.

V and J are TRBV5-4 and TRBJ1-2, with TRBD1 matching over 8 bases. The CDR3 covers 15 residues. The germline CDR1 and CDR2 sequences are SGHNT and YYREEE (reference sequence). J gave up 10 bases and V 0 bases, and 11 bases lay outside the gene matches. The CDR3 nucleotides are TGTGCCAGCAGCTTGGCCGGGACAGGTCCGCGGTTCTACACCTTC. Protein sequence: CASSLAGTGPRFYTF.

This chain links TRBV27 with TRBJ2-2; D perhaps matches TRBD1 (6 bases). The CDR3 runs to 15 residues. Germline CDR1 is MNHEY and CDR2 is SMNVEV (reference sequence). The germline V and J ends were trimmed by 5 bases and 7 bases, with 17 bases remaining between them. CDR3 amino acids: CASSRTDHMLGELFF. The CDR3 nucleotides read TGTGCCAGCAGTCGGACAGACCATATGCTCGGGGAGCTGTTTTTT.

J is TRBJ1-2 and V is TRBV27; possibly TRBD1 for D (6 bases). The CDR3 totals 16 residues. Trimming stripped 5 bases from V and 0 bases from J, with 16 bases between. Per the germline V gene, CDR1 is MNHEY and CDR2 is SMNVEV (reference sequence). The CDR3 loop is CASSDRGGRPNYGYTF. In nucleotides, the CDR3 is TGTGCCAGCAGTGATAGGGGGGGAAGACCTAACTATGGCTACACCTTC.

This clone was seen only once. V gene TRBV28 combines with J gene TRBJ1-2, with 7 bases that match TRBD1. V lost 5 bases, J lost 9 bases, and 9 bases stayed unmatched. This CDR3 comprises 13 residues. Germline lookup yields CDR1 MDHEN and CDR2 SYDVKM. The CDR3 nucleotides read TGTGCCAGCAGTCCCACGGACAGGTTCAGCTACACCTTC. Translation: CASSPTDRFSYTF.

The genes are TRBV28 and TRBJ2-5; D is perhaps TRBD1 (6 bases). Deletions cut 5 bases from V and 5 bases from J, with 18 bases between. This CDR3 is built from 15 residues. Germline V CDR1 and CDR2: MDHEN, SYDVKM. The CDR3 here is CASSTPSGVGETQYF. The CDR3 nucleotides are TGTGCCAGCAGTACCCCCTCAGGGGTGGGGGAGACCCAGTACTTC.

The table lists this clone with a count of one. The V call is TRBV6-1, the J call TRBJ2-2; unclear D gene. V lost 6 bases to trimming and J lost 6 bases, with 8 bases between them. The CDR3 is 12 residues long. The germline V gene encodes CDR1 MNHNS and CDR2 SASEGT. In nucleotides, the CDR3 is TGTGCCAGCAGATATTCAGCCGGGGAGCTGTTTTTT. Protein: CASRYSAGELFF.

This rearrangement joins TRBV30 to TRBJ1-3; the D gene is possibly TRBD1 (6 bases). CDR3 size: 20 residues. Germline CDR1 reads GTSNPN; CDR2 reads SVGIG (reference sequence). Deletions cut 0 bases from V and 0 bases from J, with 24 bases between. As DNA, the CDR3 is TGTGCCTGGAGTGTTCCAGCCAGGGGTTTTCACCGGATCTCTGGAAACACCATATATTTT. This encodes CAWSVPARGFHRISGNTIYF.

The chain has TRBV5-1 and TRBJ2-3, with D tentatively TRBD1 (6 bases). Looked up from germline, CDR1 is SGHRS and CDR2 is YFSETQ. The CDR3 loop spans 15 amino acids. The V gene lost 0 bases and the J gene lost 4 bases, with 12 bases spanning the gap. CDR3 DNA: TGCGCCAGCAGCTTGGCCGTGACAGGCCCAGATACGCAGTATTTT. This codes for CASSLAVTGPDTQYF.

This chain joins TRBV4-1 and TRBJ2-7, with a weak D call TRBD2 (7 bases). Trimming removed 1 base from V and 0 bases from J, with 13 bases in between. Germline CDR1 is MGHRA and CDR2 is YSYEKL. The CDR3 has 16 residues. For the CDR3, the DNA is TGCGCCAGCAGCCAAGGGAGGGGGGGAGGCTCCTACGAGCAGTACTTC. Translating it yields CASSQGRGGGSYEQYF.

V gene TRBV6-4 combines with J gene TRBJ2-1; 12 bases align to TRBD2. Germline CDR1 is MRHNA and CDR2 is SNTAGT. This CDR3 spans 17 amino acids. Trimming removed 3 bases from V and 6 bases from J; junction bases left unmatched: 9. This chain's CDR3 is CASSEIPRLAGANEQFF. The CDR3 DNA sequence: TGTGCCAGCAGTGAGATTCCCCGACTAGCGGGAGCCAATGAGCAGTTCTTC.

This chain joins TRBV7-2 and TRBJ2-7, with 8 bases fitting TRBD1. Germline V gene lookup returns CDR1 SGHTA and CDR2 FQGNSA. This CDR3 region has 15 residues. V gave up 1 base and J gave up 6 bases; unmatched junction bases: 8. CDR3 DNA sequence: TGTGCCAGCAGCTTAGAGGGGACAGGAGCTCGCGAGCAGTACTTC. Translated: CASSLEGTGAREQYF.

This clone occurred a few times. The rearrangement uses TRBV19 and TRBJ2-7; perhaps TRBD1 as D (6 bases). The CDR3 has 13 amino acids. Trimming removed 4 bases at V and 5 bases at J, with 12 bases between. Germline V gene data show CDR1 as LNHDA and CDR2 as SQIVND (reference sequence). CDR3 region: CASSTKRDNEQYF. CDR3 in DNA: TGTGCCAGTAGTACGAAGAGGGACAACGAGCAGTACTTC. Based on the CDR3 plus reference TRBV19 and TRBJ2-7, the full variable domain is DGGITQSPKYLFRKEGQNVTLSCEQNLNHDAMYWYRQDPGQGLRLIYYSQIVNDFQKGDIAEGYSVSREKKESFPLTVTSAQKNPTAFYLCASSTKRDNEQYFGPGTRLTVT.

The chain recombines TRBV7-8 with TRBJ1-4, with D perhaps TRBD1 (6 bases). Trimming pared 5 bases from V and 4 bases from J, leaving 14 bases between. This CDR3 is built from 15 residues. Per germline, CDR1 SGHVS and CDR2 FQNEAQ. The DNA of the CDR3 is TGTGCCAGCAGCCCAAGAGGGGGTATTAATGAAAAACTGTTTTTT. This encodes CASSPRGGINEKLFF.

The chain links TRBV29-1 to TRBJ1-3; D is possibly TRBD1 (6 bases). This CDR3 region has 13 residues. Germline loops: CDR1 SQVTM, CDR2 ANQGSEA. Trimming left V 4 bases short and J 2 bases short, with 9 bases between. The CDR3 loop reads CSVGQGTGNTIYF. The CDR3 DNA reads as TGCAGCGTTGGGCAGGGGACTGGAAACACCATATATTTT.

The V and J genes are TRBV19 and TRBJ1-4, with 11 bases identical to TRBD1. The CDR3 spans 17 residues. Germline-derived CDR1 and CDR2 are LNHDA and SQIVND (reference sequence). With 5 bases clipped from V and 0 bases from J, the junction kept 5 bases outside the gene matches. CDR3 sequence: CASSPSDRGPTNEKLFF. Written as DNA, the CDR3 is TGTGCCAGTAGTCCCTCGGACAGGGGGCCAACTAATGAAAAACTGTTTTTT.

The chain carries TRBV7-3 and TRBJ2-1; D may be TRBD2 (6 bases). CDR1 is SGHTA, CDR2 FQGTGA, per germline. The CDR3 has 15 residues. V was shortened by 5 bases and J by 8 bases, with 19 bases between the two germline ends. CDR3 amino acids: CASSPTGTVVDEQFF. The CDR3 nucleotides read TGTGCCAGCAGCCCCACCGGGACTGTGGTTGATGAGCAGTTCTTC. Using reference TRBV7-3 and TRBJ2-1 for the parts outside the CDR3, the full variable domain is GAGVSQTPSNKVTEKGKYVELRCDPISGHTALYWYRQSLGQGPEFLIYFQGTGAADDSGLPNDRFFAVRPEGSVSTLKIQRTERGDSAVYLCASSPTGTVVDEQFFGPGTRLTVL.

J is TRBJ1-1 and V is TRBV30; 8 nucleotides match TRBD1. There are 14 residues in the CDR3. V was pared by 2 bases and J by 2 bases, with 4 bases of the junction left unmatched. Germline V CDR1 and CDR2: GTSNPN, SVGIG (reference sequence). Written as DNA, the CDR3 is TGTGCCTGGAGTAGCGGACAGGGAAACACTGAAGCTTTCTTT. Protein product: CAWSSGQGNTEAFF. Combining the CDR3 with reference TRBV30 and TRBJ1-1 gives the whole variable domain SQTIHQWPATLVQPVGSPLSLECTVEGTSNPNLYWYRQAAGRGLQLLFYSVGIGQISSEVPQNLSASRPQDRQFILSSKKLLLSDSGFYLCAWSSGQGNTEAFFGQGTRLTVV.

The V gene is TRBV2, the J gene TRBJ1-5, with a weak D call TRBD1 (6 bases). This CDR3 region has 14 residues. Trimming pared 4 bases from V and 6 bases from J, leaving 13 bases between. Germline V gene lookup returns CDR1 SNHLY and CDR2 FYNNEI. CDR3 protein: CASSADSLGQPQHF. In DNA, the CDR3 is TGTGCCAGCAGTGCGGACAGCCTAGGTCAGCCCCAGCATTTT.

V and J are TRBV19 and TRBJ1-1; tentative D call: TRBD1 (5 bases). Germline CDR1 LNHDA, CDR2 SQIVND (reference sequence). The ends were cut back, 4 bases at V and 0 bases at J, with 15 bases in the middle. The CDR3 loop spans 16 amino acids. This CDR3 reads CASSTRQKALNTEAFF. CDR3 nucleotide sequence: TGTGCCAGTAGTACGAGACAGAAAGCTCTGAACACTGAAGCTTTCTTT.

This rearrangement joins TRBV5-1 to TRBJ1-4, with D perhaps matching TRBD1 (5 bases). Germline assignment: CDR1 SGHRS and CDR2 YFSETQ. The ends were cut back, 3 bases at V and 2 bases at J, with 8 bases in the middle. This CDR3 is built from 14 residues. CDR3 nucleotide sequence: TGCGCCAGCAGCTCGGAGGGGACTAATGAAAAACTGTTTTTT. This translates into CASSSEGTNEKLFF.

This clone was seen only once. V and J are TRBV5-1 and TRBJ1-3; possibly TRBD1 for D (5 bases). Germline V CDR1 and CDR2: SGHRS, YFSETQ. The V end was cut by 4 bases, the J end by 4 bases, with 18 bases between. This CDR3 is 16 amino acids long. Written as DNA, the CDR3 is TGCGCCAGCAGCCGAGAAACCCAGGGTACCGGAAACACCATATATTTT. Protein product: CASSRETQGTGNTIYF.

This chain joins TRBV28 and TRBJ2-7; perhaps TRBD2 as D (6 bases). From germline, CDR1 is MDHEN and CDR2 SYDVKM. The CDR3 covers 15 residues. Deletions cut 6 bases from V and 3 bases from J, with 18 bases between. The CDR3 sequence: CASSPTGTGVYEQYF. CDR3 coding DNA: TGTGCCAGCAGCCCTACCGGGACTGGGGTCTACGAGCAGTACTTC.

This rearrangement joins TRBV18 to TRBJ1-5; D remains ambiguous. CDR3 length: 13 residues. Per germline, CDR1 KGHSH and CDR2 LQKENI. The V gene lost 3 bases and the J gene lost 5 bases, with 8 bases spanning the gap. The CDR3 bases are TGTGCCAGCTCACCCTTCCTCGATCAGCCCCAGCATTTT. Protein: CASSPFLDQPQHF. The complete variable domain, with remaining parts taken from reference TRBV18 and TRBJ1-5, reads NAGVMQNPRHLVRRRGQEARLRCSPMKGHSHVYWYRQLPEEGLKFMVYLQKENIIDESGMPKERFSAEFPKEGPSILRIQQVVRGDSAAYFCASSPFLDQPQHFGDGTRLSIL.

This CDR3 reads CASSNRQVGYTF. CDR3 coding DNA: TGTGCCAGCAGTAATCGACAGGTCGGCTACACCTTC. The rearrangement uses TRBV6-5 and TRBJ1-2, with a weak D call TRBD1 (6 bases). V was clipped by 5 bases and J by 8 bases, with 12 bases between them. The CDR3 runs to 12 residues. Per germline, CDR1 MNHEY and CDR2 SVGAGI.

This chain links TRBV5-6 with TRBJ2-3; D remains ambiguous. V shed 0 bases and J shed 12 bases, with 11 bases lying between them. This CDR3 has 12 amino acids. The germline V gene has CDR1 SGHDT and CDR2 YYEEEE. The chain's CDR3 is CASSLVVEQQYF. In DNA form, the CDR3 reads TGTGCCAGCAGCTTGGTCGTAGAGCAACAGTATTTT.

Only one count was recorded for this clone. The J gene is TRBJ1-6, the V gene TRBV19; no clear D gene. V lost 4 bases and J 7 bases, leaving 14 bases between the germline ends. The CDR3 has 15 amino acids. Per the germline V gene, CDR1 is LNHDA and CDR2 is SQIVND (reference sequence). The DNA for the CDR3 is TGTGCCAGTAGTACCTACCGATCTCAAAATTCACCCCTCCACTTT. Amino acid sequence: CASSTYRSQNSPLHF.

The chain uses TRBV7-2 and TRBJ1-1, with unresolved D. V was cut by 1 base and J by 1 base, with 10 bases left in between. This CDR3 is built from 15 residues. CDR1 SGHTA and CDR2 FQGNSA come from the germline V gene. In DNA, the CDR3 is TGTGCCAGCAGCTTAGAAGCGGGCAGGAACACTGAAGCTTTCTTT. The encoded protein is CASSLEAGRNTEAFF.